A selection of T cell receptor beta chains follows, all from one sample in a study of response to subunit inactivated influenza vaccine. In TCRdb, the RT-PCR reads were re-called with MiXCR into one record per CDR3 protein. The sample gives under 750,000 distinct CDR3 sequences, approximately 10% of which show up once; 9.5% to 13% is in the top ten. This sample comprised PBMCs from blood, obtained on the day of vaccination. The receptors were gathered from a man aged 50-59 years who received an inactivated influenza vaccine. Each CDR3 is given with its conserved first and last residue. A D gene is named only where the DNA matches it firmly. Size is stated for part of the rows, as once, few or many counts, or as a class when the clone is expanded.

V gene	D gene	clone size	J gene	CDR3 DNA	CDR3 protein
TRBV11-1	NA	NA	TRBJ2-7	TGTGCCAGCAGCGAGCTCGCGGGGGCCCAACACGAGCAGTACTTC	CASSELAGAQHEQYF
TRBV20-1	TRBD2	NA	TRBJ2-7	TGCAGTGCCCCCCTAGCGGGAGTTGGCGAGCAGTACTTC	CSAPLAGVGEQYF
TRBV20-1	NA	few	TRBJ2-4	TGCAGTGCGGAAGGACGACACCTGTCAAACATTCAGTACTTC	CSAEGRHLSNIQYF
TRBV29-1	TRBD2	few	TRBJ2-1	TGCAGCGTTGTACTGTCTCAGAGCGGGAGCTCCTACAATGAGCAGTTCTTC	CSVVLSQSGSSYNEQFF
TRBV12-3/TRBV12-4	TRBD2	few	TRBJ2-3	TGTGCCAGCAGTTTAGGACTAGCGGGGGGGCGCAATACGCAGTATTTT	CASSLGLAGGRNTQYF
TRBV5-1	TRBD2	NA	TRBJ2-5	TGCGCCAGCAGCTCCCACTATAAGACTAGCGGGCAGGTGGAGACCCAGTACTTC	CASSSHYKTSGQVETQYF
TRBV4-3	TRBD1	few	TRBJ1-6	TGCGCCAGCAGCCAAGCCGGGACAGCCTCACCCCTCCACTTT	CASSQAGTASPLHF
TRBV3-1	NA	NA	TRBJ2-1	TGTGCCAGCAGCCCTCTAGGTTCGTTCATCAATGAGCAGTTCTTC	CASSPLGSFINEQFF
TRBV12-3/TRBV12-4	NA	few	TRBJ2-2	TGTGCCAGCACCATAGGGGCGGACTCCGGGGAGCTGTTTTTT	CASTIGADSGELFF
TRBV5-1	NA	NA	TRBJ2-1	TGCGCCAGCAGCCGAACTAGCTCAGTTAACAATGAGCAGTTCTTC	CASSRTSSVNNEQFF
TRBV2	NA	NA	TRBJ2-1	TGTGCCAGCAGTGAAAGGCGCGGGGCCTACAATGAGCAGTTCTTC	CASSERRGAYNEQFF
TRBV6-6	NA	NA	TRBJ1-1	TGTGCCAGCAGCGCAACCTCAAAAGCTTTCTTT	CASSATSKAFF
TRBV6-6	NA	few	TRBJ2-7	TGTGCCAGCAGTCCTCGTTCCAAGGAGCAGTACTTC	CASSPRSKEQYF
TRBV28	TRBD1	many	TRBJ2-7	TGTGCCAGCAGTTTATACGGGACAGCCTACGAGCAGTACTTC	CASSLYGTAYEQYF
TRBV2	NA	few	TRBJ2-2	TGTGCCAGCAGTGATGGCAGCTACACCGGGGAGCTGTTTTTT	CASSDGSYTGELFF
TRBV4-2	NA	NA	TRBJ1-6	TGTGCCAGCAGCCAGAGCCGGGACGGATTTAATTCACCCCTCCACTTT	CASSQSRDGFNSPLHF
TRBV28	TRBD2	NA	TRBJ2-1	TGTGCCAGCAGCCAGACCGGGACTAGCGGACCTCGCTCCTACAATGAGCAGTTCTTC	CASSQTGTSGPRSYNEQFF
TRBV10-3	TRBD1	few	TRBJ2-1	TGTGCCATCAGTGATGGGGACAGAACGTACAATGAGCAGTTCTTC	CAISDGDRTYNEQFF
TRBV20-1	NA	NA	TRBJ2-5	TGCAGTGCTAGAGATCGGGCGCGCGAGACCCAGTACTTC	CSARDRARETQYF
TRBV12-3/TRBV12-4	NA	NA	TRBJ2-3	TGTGCCAGCAGTTTATACGGCACAGATACGCAGTATTTT	CASSLYGTDTQYF
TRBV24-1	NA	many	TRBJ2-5	TGTGCCACCAGTGACCATGGATCGGGGGCTGGCCAAGAGACCCAGTACTTC	CATSDHGSGAGQETQYF
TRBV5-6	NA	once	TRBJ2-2	TGTGCCAGCAGCCCAGGAGTCAGGTCCCACACCGGGGAGCTGTTTTTT	CASSPGVRSHTGELFF
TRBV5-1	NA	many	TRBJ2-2	TGCGCCAGCAGCTTGGGAAGATGGAACACCGGGGAGCTGTTTTTT	CASSLGRWNTGELFF
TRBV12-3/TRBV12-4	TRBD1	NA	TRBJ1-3	TGTGCCAGCAGTACAAACAGGGGCCCAGGAAACACCATATATTTT	CASSTNRGPGNTIYF
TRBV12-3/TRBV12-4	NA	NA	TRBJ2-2	TGTGCCAGCAGTTTAGGGGGGTTTAACACCGGGGAGCTGTTTTTT	CASSLGGFNTGELFF
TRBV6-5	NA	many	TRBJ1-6	TGTGCCAGCAGTTACGCCGGGACGGGCGGAGGTTCACCCCTCCACTTT	CASSYAGTGGGSPLHF
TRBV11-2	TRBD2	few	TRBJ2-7	TGTGCCAGCAGCCCACGCCTAGCGGGAATGGGAGAGCAGTACTTC	CASSPRLAGMGEQYF
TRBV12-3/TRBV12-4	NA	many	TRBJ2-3	TGTGCCAGCAGCGCCACCTCACCCGGCAGTTACACAGATACGCAGTATTTT	CASSATSPGSYTDTQYF
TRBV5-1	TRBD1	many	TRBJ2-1	TGCGCCAGCAGCGGAGGGACAGGGACCTACAATGAGCAGTTCTTC	CASSGGTGTYNEQFF
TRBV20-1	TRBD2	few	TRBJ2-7	TGCAGTGTCAAGAGACCGGGGGGGACGGTAGAGCAGTACTTC	CSVKRPGGTVEQYF
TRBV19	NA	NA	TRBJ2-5	TGTGCCAGTAGTATATTTGGAGGGACCCAGTACTTC	CASSIFGGTQYF
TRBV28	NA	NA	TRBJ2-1	TGTGCCAGCATGGGGGTGGGAGCCCTTGGGAATGAGCAGTTCTTC	CASMGVGALGNEQFF
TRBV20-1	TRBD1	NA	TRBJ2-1	TGCAGTGCTTGGGACAGGCAATACAATGAGCAGTTCTTC	CSAWDRQYNEQFF
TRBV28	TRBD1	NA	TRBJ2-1	TGTGCCAGCAGAAGGGTGGGGACAGGTTCTGCCAATGAGCAGTTCTTC	CASRRVGTGSANEQFF
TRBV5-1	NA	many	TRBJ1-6	TGCGCCAGCAGCTCTGGCGACTCACCCCTCCACTTT	CASSSGDSPLHF
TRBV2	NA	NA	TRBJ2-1	TGTGCCAGCAGTGAACCCAGCTCCTACAATGAGCAGTTCTTC	CASSEPSSYNEQFF
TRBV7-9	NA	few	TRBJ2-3	TGTGCCAGCAGCTCCGGATCGTTGGATACGCAGTATTTT	CASSSGSLDTQYF
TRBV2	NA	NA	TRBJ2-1	TGTGCCAGCACCCGAGACAACTCCTACAATGAGCAGTTCTTC	CASTRDNSYNEQFF
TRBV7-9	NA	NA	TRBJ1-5	TGTGCCAGCAGCTCCTGGGGGGGTCAGCCCCAGCATTTT	CASSSWGGQPQHF
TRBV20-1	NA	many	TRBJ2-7	TGCAGTGCTAGCGAGGGGGATTGGGTCTACGAGCAGTACTTC	CSASEGDWVYEQYF
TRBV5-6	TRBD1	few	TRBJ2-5	TGTGCCAGCAGCTTGGCCAACAGGGGGGAGACCCAGTACTTC	CASSLANRGETQYF
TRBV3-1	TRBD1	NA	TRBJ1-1	TGTGCCAGCAGCCAAGCCTGGACAGGACTGAACACTGAAGCTTTCTTT	CASSQAWTGLNTEAFF
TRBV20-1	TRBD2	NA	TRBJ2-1	TGCAGTGCTTTAGTGGTGGCGGGAGGGTTAGGGGAGCAGTTCTTC	CSALVVAGGLGEQFF
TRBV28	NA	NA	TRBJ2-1	TGTGCCAGCAGGGCTCTGGGTGTCAATGAGCAGTTCTTC	CASRALGVNEQFF
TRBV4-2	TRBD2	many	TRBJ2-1	TGTGCCAGCAGCCAAGTTACTAGCGGGGGGGACAATGAGCAGTTCTTC	CASSQVTSGGDNEQFF
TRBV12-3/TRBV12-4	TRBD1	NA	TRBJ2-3	TGTGCCAGCAGTCCGCCCGGGACAGGGGGGACGGTTCAGTATTTT	CASSPPGTGGTVQYF
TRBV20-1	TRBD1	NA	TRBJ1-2	TGCAGTGCTAGCCCCTTCGACAGGGCAGGTGGCTACACCTTC	CSASPFDRAGGYTF
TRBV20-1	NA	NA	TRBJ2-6	TGCAGTGCTAGAGAACCTAGCCTGGGGGCCAACGTCCTGACTTTC	CSAREPSLGANVLTF
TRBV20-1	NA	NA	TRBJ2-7	TGCAGTGCGAACCCTGTGGGCAGCTACGAGCAGTACTTC	CSANPVGSYEQYF
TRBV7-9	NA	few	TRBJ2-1	TGTGCCAGCAAAAAAGGAGTTCTCAATGAGCAGTTCTTC	CASKKGVLNEQFF